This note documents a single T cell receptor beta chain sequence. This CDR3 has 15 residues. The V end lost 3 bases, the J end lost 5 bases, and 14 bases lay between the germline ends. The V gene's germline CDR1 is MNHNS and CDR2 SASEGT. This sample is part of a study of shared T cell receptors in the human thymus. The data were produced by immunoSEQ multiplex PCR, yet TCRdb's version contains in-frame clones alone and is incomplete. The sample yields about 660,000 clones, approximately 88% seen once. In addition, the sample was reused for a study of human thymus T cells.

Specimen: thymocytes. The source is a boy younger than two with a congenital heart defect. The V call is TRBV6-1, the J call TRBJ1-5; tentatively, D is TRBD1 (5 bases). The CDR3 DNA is TGTGCCAGCAGTGAGTTTGCGGGGACTCATCAGCCCCAGCATTTT. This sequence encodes CASSEFAGTHQPQHF.